One T cell receptor (beta chain) is described in this entry. These data are taken from a study of blood T cell repertoires in COVID-19. Study-wide background: Sites in the United States, Italy and Spain provided acute and convalescent COVID-19 samples.

Clones were sequenced by immunoSEQ multiplex PCR, and TCRdb holds only the in-frame ones, with some missing. The sample lists around 93,000 clones, less than 95% seen once, with about 6.3% in the top ten. Seattle patients were enrolled during active infection and followed longitudinally. Germline V lookup: CDR1 SGDLS, CDR2 YYNGEE. Trimming cost V 4 bases and J 8 bases, with 22 bases left between them. This CDR3 contains 16 residues. The chain recombines TRBV9 with TRBJ2-1, with D perhaps TRBD2 (6 bases). Sequencing used peripheral blood. This receptor was obtained from a young man with COVID-19, enrolled during active disease. CDR3 protein: CASSPRRGGVMDEQFF. Written as DNA, the CDR3 is TGTGCCAGCAGCCCGCGCCGTGGAGGGGTCATGGATGAGCAGTTCTTC.